Listed below are T cell receptor beta chains from one sample, sequenced in a study of blood T cell repertoires in COVID-19. TCRdb keeps only in-frame clones here, not all; method: immunoSEQ multiplex PCR. The sample includes 210,000 or so clones, 80% to 90% of them seen just once. Input material: peripheral blood. The receptor source for this set is a man aged 50 or older with acute or convalescent COVID-19. Each CDR3 is given with its conserved first and last residue. A D gene is named only where the DNA matches it firmly. Rows give clone size only sometimes, using once, few, many, or a class for an expanded clone.

J,D,V,size,DNA,CDR3
TRBJ1-5,NA,TRBV7-2,NA,TGTGCCAGCAGCTTAGTTGTTGGCAGCGATCAGCCCCAGCATTTT,CASSLVVGSDQPQHF
TRBJ2-7,NA,TRBV18,NA,TGTGCCAGCTCTCCAGGAGGGGGCACCTACGAGCAGTACTTC,CASSPGGGTYEQYF
TRBJ2-1,TRBD2,TRBV27,once,TGTGCCAGCAGTTGGACTAGCGGGGCCAATGAGCAGTTCTTC,CASSWTSGANEQFF
TRBJ2-3,NA,TRBV3-1/TRBV3-2,NA,TGTGCCAGCAGCCACCTGGGGGGGCGTAGCACAGATACGCAGTATTTT,CASSHLGGRSTDTQYF
TRBJ1-2,NA,TRBV29-1,NA,TGCAGCGTCCTCCCCGGAGGGAGGAACTATGGCTACACCTTC,CSVLPGGRNYGYTF
TRBJ2-2,NA,TRBV6-5,NA,TGTGCCAGCAGAAGACAGGACCTCGGAACCGGGGAGCTGTTTTTT,CASRRQDLGTGELFF
TRBJ1-2,NA,TRBV3-1/TRBV3-2,NA,TGTGCCAGCAGCCGATCAGCCGGGCGGGGCTATGGCTACACCTTC,CASSRSAGRGYGYTF
TRBJ1-5,NA,TRBV6-5,NA,TGTGCCAGCGCCCCCGGGGATGGCAATCAGCCCCAGCATTTT,CASAPGDGNQPQHF
TRBJ1-2,NA,TRBV5-1,NA,TGCGCCAGCAGCGGCGGGGTTCAACGTAACTATGGCTACACCTTC,CASSGGVQRNYGYTF
TRBJ1-3,NA,TRBV10-3,NA,TGTGCCATCAGTGAGATGGCAATCCCTGGAAACACCATATATTTT,CAISEMAIPGNTIYF
TRBJ1-1,NA,TRBV10-1,NA,TGCGCCAGCAGTACCGACAGGAACACTGAAGCTTTCTTT,CASSTDRNTEAFF
TRBJ1-1,NA,TRBV11-2,NA,TGTGCCAGCAGCCCCCAGGGGACGGTGAACACTGAAGCTTTCTTT,CASSPQGTVNTEAFF
TRBJ2-2,NA,TRBV5-1,NA,TGCGCCAGCAGCCCAGTCCCTGCGAACACCGGGGAGCTGTTTTTT,CASSPVPANTGELFF
TRBJ2-7,NA,TRBV5-6,NA,TGTGCCAGCGACCGACAGGTACCCTACGAGCAGTACTTC,CASDRQVPYEQYF
TRBJ2-6,NA,TRBV30,NA,TGTGCCTGGGAGAGCTCTGGGGCCAACGTCCTGACTTTC,CAWESSGANVLTF
TRBJ1-2,NA,TRBV3-1/TRBV3-2,NA,TGTGCCAGCAACAACAGGCAACTAGCCAACTATGGCTACACCTTC,CASNNRQLANYGYTF
TRBJ1-4,TRBD1,TRBV18,NA,TGTGCCAGCTCACCAGTGACAGGGGGCTCTGAAAAACTGTTTTTT,CASSPVTGGSEKLFF
TRBJ2-1,TRBD1,TRBV27,NA,TGTGCCAGCAGTCCTTTAATCGCCTCCCGGACAGGGGGCTTAAATGAGCAGTTCTTC,CASSPLIASRTGGLNEQFF
TRBJ2-7,TRBD1,TRBV5-6,NA,TGTGCCAGCAGCCCCACTAATATTGACAGGGCCCCCTACTACGAGCAGTACTTC,CASSPTNIDRAPYYEQYF
TRBJ1-1,TRBD1,TRBV27,NA,TGTGCCAGCAGTGTACAGGGGGGGTCGAACACTGAAGCTTTCTTT,CASSVQGGSNTEAFF
TRBJ2-7,TRBD1,TRBV6-5,NA,TGTGCCAGCAGTCCCGGGACAGGGAATGGCGAGCAGTACTTC,CASSPGTGNGEQYF
TRBJ2-5,TRBD2,TRBV14,NA,TGTGCCAGCAGCCAAGATCTCGGACTAGCGGGAAGAAAAGAGACCCAGTACTTC,CASSQDLGLAGRKETQYF
TRBJ1-3,NA,TRBV19,once,TGTGCCAGTAGAAATCCGGGTAATGGAAACACCATATATTTT,CASRNPGNGNTIYF
TRBJ1-4,TRBD1,TRBV4-1,NA,TGCGCCAGCAGCCGGGTGCAGGGGGCTAGAGAAAAACTGTTTTTT,CASSRVQGAREKLFF
TRBJ2-5,TRBD2,TRBV5-6,NA,TGTGCCAGCAGCTTAGCGGGGGGCCAGGGGGAGACCCAGTACTTC,CASSLAGGQGETQYF
TRBJ2-7,TRBD1,TRBV2,NA,TGTGCCAGCAGTGAGGACAGGGGACGGTACGAGCAGTACTTC,CASSEDRGRYEQYF
TRBJ1-5,NA,TRBV19,NA,TGTGCCAGTAGTATTGCCCCGGGCGGGAGGCCAGATCAGCCCCAGCATTTT,CASSIAPGGRPDQPQHF
TRBJ1-5,NA,TRBV11-2,NA,TGTGCCAGCAGCTCAAGGGCGGGAAGCAATCAGCCCCAGCATTTT,CASSSRAGSNQPQHF
TRBJ1-3,NA,TRBV5-1,NA,TGCGCCAGCAGCTTGGAGGACAGTCTGTCTGGAAACACCATATATTTT,CASSLEDSLSGNTIYF
TRBJ1-1,TRBD1,TRBV5-1,NA,TGCGCCAGCAGCAAGGTCGGGACAGGGGGCGATGGCACTGAAGCTTTCTTT,CASSKVGTGGDGTEAFF
TRBJ1-2,NA,TRBV11-2,once,TGTGCCAGCAGCTTAGATCAGAGGATAGGAAATGGCTACACCTTC,CASSLDQRIGNGYTF
TRBJ1-2,NA,TRBV6-5,NA,TGTGCCAGCCCGGACGGGGGTTTAGGCGGCTACACCTTC,CASPDGGLGGYTF
TRBJ1-4,NA,TRBV10-3,NA,TGTGCCATCAGGCCGGGAGGGGCGCCTAATGAAAAACTGTTTTTT,CAIRPGGAPNEKLFF
TRBJ1-2,NA,TRBV12-3/TRBV12-4,NA,TGTGCCAGCAGTTTTTCGAGCTATGGCTACACCTTC,CASSFSSYGYTF
TRBJ1-4,TRBD1,TRBV5-1,NA,TGCGCCAGCAGCTACGGACAGGGGGGTGAAAAACTGTTTTTT,CASSYGQGGEKLFF
TRBJ1-2,TRBD1,TRBV5-1,NA,TGCGCCAGCAGCTCTCATGGACAGGGGTATGGCTACACCTTC,CASSSHGQGYGYTF
TRBJ2-5,NA,TRBV2,NA,TGTGCCAGCAGTGGAGGGGGATCGTACCAAGAGACCCAGTACTTC,CASSGGGSYQETQYF
TRBJ2-1,NA,TRBV24-1,once,TGTGCCACCAGTGCCATCAACACCCTCGAGCAGTTCTTC,CATSAINTLEQFF
TRBJ2-3,NA,TRBV6-5,NA,TGTGCCAGCAGTTACTCCCGGGAAGGTACCACAGATACGCAGTATTTT,CASSYSREGTTDTQYF
TRBJ2-7,TRBD1,TRBV5-4,once,TGTGCCAGCAGCTTCCCAGGGGGCTACGAGCAGTACTTC,CASSFPGGYEQYF
TRBJ1-6,NA,TRBV7-8,NA,TGTGCCAGCAGCTGGGGGCCGGGGGGTCGCTCACCCCTCCACTTT,CASSWGPGGRSPLHF
TRBJ1-4,NA,TRBV4-1,NA,TGCGCCAGCAGCCAAGAACAGGGAGCAACTAATGAAAAACTGTTTTTT,CASSQEQGATNEKLFF
TRBJ1-2,NA,TRBV19,NA,TGTGCCAGTAGCGGACGGGAGGGTAACTATGGCTACACCTTC,CASSGREGNYGYTF
TRBJ2-5,NA,TRBV7-9,NA,TGTGCCAGCAGCTTCCAGACTGGCCTGGGGACCCAGTACTTC,CASSFQTGLGTQYF
TRBJ1-2,TRBD1,TRBV14,NA,TGTGCCAGCAGCCAAGGGACAGGGCACAACTATGGCTACACCTTC,CASSQGTGHNYGYTF
TRBJ1-4,NA,TRBV5-6,few,TGTGCCAGCAGCTCGTATGCAACTAATGAAAAACTGTTTTTT,CASSSYATNEKLFF
TRBJ1-1,TRBD1,TRBV5-1,NA,TGCGCCAGCAGCCCCGGGACAGGGGGCGAGTACACTGAAGCTTTCTTT,CASSPGTGGEYTEAFF
TRBJ1-3,NA,TRBV5-6,NA,TGTGCCAGCAGCCCGCAGGTCCACTCTGGAAACACCATATATTTT,CASSPQVHSGNTIYF
TRBJ1-1,NA,TRBV12-3/TRBV12-4,NA,TGTGCCAGCAGTTTAACGGGGTTAACTGAAGCTTTCTTT,CASSLTGLTEAFF
TRBJ1-1,NA,TRBV19,few,TGTGCCAGTAGTATAGAGGGCAGGGCGGCCACTGAAGCTTTCTTT,CASSIEGRAATEAFF
TRBJ2-1,TRBD1,TRBV5-1,NA,TGCGCCAGCAGCTTCCGGGACAGGGGGTACAATGAGCAGTTCTTC,CASSFRDRGYNEQFF
TRBJ1-1,TRBD1,TRBV6-5,NA,TGTGCCAGCAGTTTAACCACAGGGGGCTTGAACACTGAAGCTTTCTTT,CASSLTTGGLNTEAFF
TRBJ1-5,NA,TRBV19,NA,TGTGCCAGCCTCCGACGTCCGACAGACAGCAATCAGCCCCAGCATTTT,CASLRRPTDSNQPQHF
TRBJ1-4,NA,TRBV11-2,NA,TGTGCCAGCAGCCAAGGTGGGGCAAGTGAAAAACTGTTTTTT,CASSQGGASEKLFF